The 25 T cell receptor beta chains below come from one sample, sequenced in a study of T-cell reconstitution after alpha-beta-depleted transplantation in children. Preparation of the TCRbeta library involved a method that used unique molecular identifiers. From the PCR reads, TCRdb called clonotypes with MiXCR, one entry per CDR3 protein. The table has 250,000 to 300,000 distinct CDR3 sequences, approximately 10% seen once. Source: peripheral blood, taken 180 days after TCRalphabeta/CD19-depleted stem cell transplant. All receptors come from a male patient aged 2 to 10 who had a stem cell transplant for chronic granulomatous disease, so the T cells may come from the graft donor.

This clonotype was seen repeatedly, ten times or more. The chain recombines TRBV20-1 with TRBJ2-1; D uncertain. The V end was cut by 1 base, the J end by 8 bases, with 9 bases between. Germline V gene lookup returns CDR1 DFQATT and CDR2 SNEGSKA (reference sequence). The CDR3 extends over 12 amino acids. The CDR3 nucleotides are TGCAGTGCTAGAGGGGTCGGTTATGAGCAGTTCTTC. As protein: CSARGVGYEQFF.

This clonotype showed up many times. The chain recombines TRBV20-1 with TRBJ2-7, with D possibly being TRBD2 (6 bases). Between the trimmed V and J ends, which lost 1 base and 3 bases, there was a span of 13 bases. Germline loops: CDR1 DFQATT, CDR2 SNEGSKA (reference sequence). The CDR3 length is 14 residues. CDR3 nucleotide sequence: TGCAGTGCTAGAGGCGGGACGGATGTCTACGAGCAGTACTTC. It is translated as CSARGGTDVYEQYF.

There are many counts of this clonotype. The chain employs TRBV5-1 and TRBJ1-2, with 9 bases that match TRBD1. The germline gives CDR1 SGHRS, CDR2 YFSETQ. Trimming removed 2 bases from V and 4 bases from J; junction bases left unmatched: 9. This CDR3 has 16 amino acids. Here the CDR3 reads CASSFGTGSFVYGYTF. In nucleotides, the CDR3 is TGCGCCAGCAGCTTCGGGACAGGGTCTTTCGTCTATGGCTACACCTTC.

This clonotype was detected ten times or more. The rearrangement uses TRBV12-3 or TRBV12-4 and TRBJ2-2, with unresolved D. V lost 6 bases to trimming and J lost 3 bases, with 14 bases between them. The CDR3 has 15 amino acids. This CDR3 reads CASRALGADTGELFF. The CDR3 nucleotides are TGTGCCAGCAGGGCGTTGGGCGCGGACACCGGGGAGCTGTTTTTT.

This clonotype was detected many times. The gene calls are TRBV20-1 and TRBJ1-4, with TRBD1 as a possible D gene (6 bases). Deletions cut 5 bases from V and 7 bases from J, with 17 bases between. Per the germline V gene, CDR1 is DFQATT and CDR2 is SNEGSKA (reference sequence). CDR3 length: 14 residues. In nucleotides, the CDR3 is TGCAGTGCTTCGGGGACAAAGGGAAGTGAAAAACTGTTTTTT. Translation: CSASGTKGSEKLFF.

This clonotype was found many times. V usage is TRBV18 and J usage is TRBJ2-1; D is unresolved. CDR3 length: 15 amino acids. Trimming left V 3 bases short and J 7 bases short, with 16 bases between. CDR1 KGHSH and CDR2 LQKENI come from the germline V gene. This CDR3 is CASSPITAVGNEQFF. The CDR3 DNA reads TGTGCCAGCTCACCGATTACGGCTGTGGGGAATGAGCAGTTCTTC. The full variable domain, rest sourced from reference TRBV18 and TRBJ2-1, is NAGVMQNPRHLVRRRGQEARLRCSPMKGHSHVYWYRQLPEEGLKFMVYLQKENIIDESGMPKERFSAEFPKEGPSILRIQQVVRGDSAAYFCASSPITAVGNEQFFGPGTRLTVL.

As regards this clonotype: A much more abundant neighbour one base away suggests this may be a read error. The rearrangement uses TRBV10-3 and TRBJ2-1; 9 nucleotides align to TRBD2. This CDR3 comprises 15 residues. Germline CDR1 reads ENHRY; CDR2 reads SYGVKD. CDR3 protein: CATSDSGSRNNEQFF. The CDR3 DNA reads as TGTGCCACCAGTGATAGCGGGAGCCGGAACAATGAGCAGTTCTTC.

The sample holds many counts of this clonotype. CDR3 nucleotide sequence: TGCAGCGTCGCCACCAGGGTTAAGGGGACCTACGAGCAGTACTTC. It yields the protein CSVATRVKGTYEQYF. V and J are TRBV29-1 and TRBJ2-7, with a weak D call TRBD1 (5 bases). The CDR3 has 15 residues. Germline CDR1 is SQVTM and CDR2 is ANQGSEA. V dropped 6 bases and J dropped 2 bases, with 20 bases sitting between them.

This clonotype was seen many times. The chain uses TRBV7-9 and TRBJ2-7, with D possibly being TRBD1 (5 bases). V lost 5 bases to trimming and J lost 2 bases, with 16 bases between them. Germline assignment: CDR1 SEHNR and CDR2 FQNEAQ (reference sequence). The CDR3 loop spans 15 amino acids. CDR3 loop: CASSTQGGPPYEQYF. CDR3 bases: TGTGCCAGCAGCACCCAGGGCGGACCCCCCTACGAGCAGTACTTC.

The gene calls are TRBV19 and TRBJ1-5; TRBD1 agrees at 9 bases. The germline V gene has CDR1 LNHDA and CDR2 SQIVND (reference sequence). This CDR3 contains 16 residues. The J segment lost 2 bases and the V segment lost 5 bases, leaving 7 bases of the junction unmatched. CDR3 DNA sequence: TGTGCCAGTAGTCCCGGACAGGGGAAAGGCAATCAGCCCCAGCATTTT. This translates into CASSPGQGKGNQPQHF.

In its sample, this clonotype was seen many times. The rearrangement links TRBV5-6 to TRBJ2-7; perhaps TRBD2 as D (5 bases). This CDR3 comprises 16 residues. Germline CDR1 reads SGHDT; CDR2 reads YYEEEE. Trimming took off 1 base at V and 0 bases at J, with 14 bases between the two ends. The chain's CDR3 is CASSLFGGFSSYEQYF. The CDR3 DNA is TGTGCCAGCAGCTTGTTCGGCGGGTTCAGCTCCTACGAGCAGTACTTC.

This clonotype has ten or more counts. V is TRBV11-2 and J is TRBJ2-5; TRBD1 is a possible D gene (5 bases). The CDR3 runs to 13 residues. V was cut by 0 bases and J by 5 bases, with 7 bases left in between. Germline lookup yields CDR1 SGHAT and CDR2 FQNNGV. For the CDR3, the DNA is TGTGCCAGCAGCTTAGAGGGGCTGGAGACCCAGTACTTC. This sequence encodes CASSLEGLETQYF.

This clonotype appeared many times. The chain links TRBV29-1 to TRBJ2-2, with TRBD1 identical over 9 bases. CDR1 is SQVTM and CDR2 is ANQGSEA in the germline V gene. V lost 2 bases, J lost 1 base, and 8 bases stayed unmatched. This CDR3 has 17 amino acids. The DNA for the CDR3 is TGCAGCGTTGAAAGGGTGGGGACAGGGAGGAACACCGGGGAGCTGTTTTTT. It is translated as CSVERVGTGRNTGELFF.

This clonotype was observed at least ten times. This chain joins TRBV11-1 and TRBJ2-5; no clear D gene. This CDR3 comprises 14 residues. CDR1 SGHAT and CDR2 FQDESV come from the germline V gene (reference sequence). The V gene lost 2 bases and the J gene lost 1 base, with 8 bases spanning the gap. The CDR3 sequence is CASSLQSTQETQYF. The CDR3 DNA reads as TGTGCCAGCAGCTTACAGAGTACCCAAGAGACCCAGTACTTC.

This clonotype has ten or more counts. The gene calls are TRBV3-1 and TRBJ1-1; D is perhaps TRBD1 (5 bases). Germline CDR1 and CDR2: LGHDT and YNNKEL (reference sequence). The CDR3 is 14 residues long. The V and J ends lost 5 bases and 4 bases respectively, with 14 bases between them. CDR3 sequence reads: CASSEGTAFTEAFF. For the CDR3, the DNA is TGTGCCAGCAGCGAAGGGACGGCCTTCACTGAAGCTTTCTTT.

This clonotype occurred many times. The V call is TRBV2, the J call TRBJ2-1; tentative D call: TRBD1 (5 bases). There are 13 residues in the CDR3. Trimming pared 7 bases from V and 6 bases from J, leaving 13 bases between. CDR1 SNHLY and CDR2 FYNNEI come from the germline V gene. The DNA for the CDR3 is TGTGCCAGCACTAAGACAGAACCCAATGAGCAGTTCTTC. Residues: CASTKTEPNEQFF.

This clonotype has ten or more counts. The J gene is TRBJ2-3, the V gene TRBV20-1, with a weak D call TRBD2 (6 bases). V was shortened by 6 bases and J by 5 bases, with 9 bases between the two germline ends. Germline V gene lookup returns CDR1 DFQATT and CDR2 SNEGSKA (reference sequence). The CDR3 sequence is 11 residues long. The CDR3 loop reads CSATAGDTQYF. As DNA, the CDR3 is TGCAGTGCCACAGCGGGAGATACGCAGTATTTT.

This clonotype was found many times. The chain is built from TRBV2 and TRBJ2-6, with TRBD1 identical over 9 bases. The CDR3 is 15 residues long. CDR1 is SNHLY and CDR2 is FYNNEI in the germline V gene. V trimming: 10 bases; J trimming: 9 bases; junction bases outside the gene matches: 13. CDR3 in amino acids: CATVERQGEVNVLTF. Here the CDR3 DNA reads TGTGCCACCGTAGAACGACAGGGGGAGGTCAACGTCCTGACTTTC.

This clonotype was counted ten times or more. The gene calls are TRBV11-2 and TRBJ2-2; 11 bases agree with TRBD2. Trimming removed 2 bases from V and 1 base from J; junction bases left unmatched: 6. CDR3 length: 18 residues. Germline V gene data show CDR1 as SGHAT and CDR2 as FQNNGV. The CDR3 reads CASSLLSTSGVNTGELFF. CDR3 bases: TGTGCCAGCAGCTTACTCTCGACTAGCGGGGTGAACACCGGGGAGCTGTTTTTT.

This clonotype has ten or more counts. The CDR3 loop is CASSFGQGKHEQYF. CDR3 DNA: TGTGCCAGCAGCTTTGGACAGGGAAAACACGAGCAGTACTTC. V and J are TRBV5-5 and TRBJ2-7; TRBD1 matches at 8 bases. Germline CDR1 SGHKS, CDR2 YYEKEE (reference sequence). The CDR3 covers 14 residues. Trimming took 2 bases from V and 5 from J; bases not matched to a gene: 6.

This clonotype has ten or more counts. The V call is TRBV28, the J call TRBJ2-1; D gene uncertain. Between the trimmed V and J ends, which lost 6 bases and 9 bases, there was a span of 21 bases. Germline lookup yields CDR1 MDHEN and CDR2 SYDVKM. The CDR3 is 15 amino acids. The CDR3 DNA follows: TGTGCCAGCAGCCTTGACATCGATCCTCAACCTGAGCAGTTCTTC. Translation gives CASSLDIDPQPEQFF.

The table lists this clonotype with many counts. The CDR3 bases are TGTGCCAGCAGCCTCTCGCGGGGGCAGGGCCACGAGCAGTACTTC. It encodes CASSLSRGQGHEQYF. The gene calls are TRBV7-2 and TRBJ2-7; D is perhaps TRBD2 (7 bases). Trimming left V 5 bases short and J 5 bases short, with 19 bases between. This CDR3 comprises 15 residues. Per the germline V gene, CDR1 is SGHTA and CDR2 is FQGNSA.

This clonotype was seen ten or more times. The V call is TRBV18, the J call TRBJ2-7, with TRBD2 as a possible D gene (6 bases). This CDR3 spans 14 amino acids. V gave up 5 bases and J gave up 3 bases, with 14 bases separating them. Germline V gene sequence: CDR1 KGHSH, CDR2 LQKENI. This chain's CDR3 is CASSASVPLYEQYF. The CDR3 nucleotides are TGTGCCAGCTCAGCTAGCGTCCCCCTCTACGAGCAGTACTTC.

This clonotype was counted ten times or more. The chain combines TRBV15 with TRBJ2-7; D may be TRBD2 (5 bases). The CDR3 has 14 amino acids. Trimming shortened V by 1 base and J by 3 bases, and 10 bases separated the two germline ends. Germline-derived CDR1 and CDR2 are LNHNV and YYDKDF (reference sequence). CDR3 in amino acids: CATSRASGDYEQYF. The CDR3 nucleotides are TGTGCCACCAGCAGAGCCAGCGGAGACTACGAGCAGTACTTC.

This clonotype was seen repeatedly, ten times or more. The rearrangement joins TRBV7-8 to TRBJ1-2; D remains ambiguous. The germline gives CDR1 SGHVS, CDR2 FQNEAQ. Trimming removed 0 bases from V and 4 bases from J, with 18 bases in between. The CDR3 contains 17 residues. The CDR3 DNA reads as TGTGCCAGCAGCTTAGCCTGGGGAAAGAGGCCCGGCTATGGCTACACCTTC. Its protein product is CASSLAWGKRPGYGYTF.